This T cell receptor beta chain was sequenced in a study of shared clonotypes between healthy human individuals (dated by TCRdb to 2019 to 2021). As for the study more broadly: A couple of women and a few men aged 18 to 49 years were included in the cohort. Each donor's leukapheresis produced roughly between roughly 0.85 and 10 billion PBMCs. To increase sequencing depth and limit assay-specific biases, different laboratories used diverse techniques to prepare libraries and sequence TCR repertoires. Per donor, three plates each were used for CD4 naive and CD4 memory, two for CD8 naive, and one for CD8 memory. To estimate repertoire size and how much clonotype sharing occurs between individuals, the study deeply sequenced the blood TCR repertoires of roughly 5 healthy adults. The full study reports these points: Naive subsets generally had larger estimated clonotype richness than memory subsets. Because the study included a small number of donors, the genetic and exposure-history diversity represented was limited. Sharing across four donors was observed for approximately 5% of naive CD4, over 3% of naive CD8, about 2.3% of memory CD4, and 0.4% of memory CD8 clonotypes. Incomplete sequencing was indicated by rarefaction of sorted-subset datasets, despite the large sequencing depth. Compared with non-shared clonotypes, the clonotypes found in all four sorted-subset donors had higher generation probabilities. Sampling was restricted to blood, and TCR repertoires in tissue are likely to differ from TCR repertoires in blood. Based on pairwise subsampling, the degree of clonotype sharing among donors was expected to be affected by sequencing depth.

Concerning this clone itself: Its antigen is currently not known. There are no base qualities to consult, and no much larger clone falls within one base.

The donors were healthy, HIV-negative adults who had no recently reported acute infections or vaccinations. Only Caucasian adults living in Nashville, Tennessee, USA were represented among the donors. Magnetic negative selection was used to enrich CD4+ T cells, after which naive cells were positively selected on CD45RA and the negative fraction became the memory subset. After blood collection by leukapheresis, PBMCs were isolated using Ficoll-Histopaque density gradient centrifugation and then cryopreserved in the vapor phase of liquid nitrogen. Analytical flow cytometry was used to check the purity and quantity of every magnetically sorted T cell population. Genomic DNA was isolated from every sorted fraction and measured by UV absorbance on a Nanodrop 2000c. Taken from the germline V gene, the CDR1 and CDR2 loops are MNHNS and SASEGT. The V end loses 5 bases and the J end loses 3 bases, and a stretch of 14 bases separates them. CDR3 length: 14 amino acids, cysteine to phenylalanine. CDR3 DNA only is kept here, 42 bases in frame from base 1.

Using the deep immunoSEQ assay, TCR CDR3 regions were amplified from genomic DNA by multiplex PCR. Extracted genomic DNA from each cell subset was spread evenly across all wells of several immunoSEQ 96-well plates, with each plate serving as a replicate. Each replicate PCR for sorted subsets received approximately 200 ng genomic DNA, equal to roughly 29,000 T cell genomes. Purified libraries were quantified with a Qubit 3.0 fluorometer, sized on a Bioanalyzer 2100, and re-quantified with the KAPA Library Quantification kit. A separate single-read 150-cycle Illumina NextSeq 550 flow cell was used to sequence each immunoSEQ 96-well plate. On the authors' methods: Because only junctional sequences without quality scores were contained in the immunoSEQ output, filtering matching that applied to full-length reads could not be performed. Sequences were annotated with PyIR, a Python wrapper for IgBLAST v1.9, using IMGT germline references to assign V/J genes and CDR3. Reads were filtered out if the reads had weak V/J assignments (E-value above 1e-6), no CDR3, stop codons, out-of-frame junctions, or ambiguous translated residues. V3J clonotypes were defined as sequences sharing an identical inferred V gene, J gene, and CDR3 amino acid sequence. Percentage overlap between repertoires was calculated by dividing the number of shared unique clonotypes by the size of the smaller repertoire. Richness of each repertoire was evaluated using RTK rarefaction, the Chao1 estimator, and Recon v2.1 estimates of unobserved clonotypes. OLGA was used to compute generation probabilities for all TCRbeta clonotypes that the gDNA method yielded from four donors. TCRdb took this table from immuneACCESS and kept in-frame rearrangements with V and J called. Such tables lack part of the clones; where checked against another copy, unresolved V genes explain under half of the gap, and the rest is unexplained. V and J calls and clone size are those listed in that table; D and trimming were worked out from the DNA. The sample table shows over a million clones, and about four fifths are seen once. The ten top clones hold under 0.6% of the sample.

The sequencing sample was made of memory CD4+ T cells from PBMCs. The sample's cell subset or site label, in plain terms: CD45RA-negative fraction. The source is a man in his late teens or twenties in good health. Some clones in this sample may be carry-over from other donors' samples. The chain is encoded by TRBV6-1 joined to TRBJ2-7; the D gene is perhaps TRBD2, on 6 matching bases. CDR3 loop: CASSPGDWNYEQYF. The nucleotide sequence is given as TGTGCCAGCAGTCCCGGGGACTGGAACTACGAGCAGTACTTC.